This T cell receptor (beta chain) is from a study of T cell changes during pregnancy in multiple sclerosis. Some clones are missing from TCRdb's copy, which holds only in-frame ones; the method was immunoSEQ multiplex PCR. The sample yields roughly 86,000 clones, 92% seen once. V lost 2 bases, J lost 6 bases, and 6 bases stayed unmatched. The CDR3 contains 16 residues. CDR1 and CDR2 (germline): PRHDT, FYEKMQ (reference sequence). This clonotype originated in a female donor with multiple sclerosis, enrolled in a pregnancy study. The V and J genes are TRBV13 and TRBJ1-4; TRBD1 aligns across 10 bases. Sequencing was performed on peripheral blood, taken in the first trimester of pregnancy. The CDR3 sequence is CASSLQPGTGDEKLFF. The CDR3 DNA is TGTGCCAGCAGCTTACAACCCGGGACAGGGGATGAAAAACTGTTTTTT. The full variable domain, in which reference TRBV13 and TRBJ1-4 provide the parts outside the CDR3, is AAGVIQSPRHLIKEKRETATLKCYPIPRHDTVYWYQQGPGQDPQFLISFYEKMQSDKGSIPDRFSAQQFSDYHSELNMSSLELGDSALYFCASSLQPGTGDEKLFFGSGTQLSVL.